This T cell receptor beta chain appears in the sequencing data of a study of blood T cell repertoires in COVID-19. Overall study context: Sites across the United States, Italy and Spain contributed samples from acute and convalescent COVID-19. The analysed material was cDNA or gDNA that came from T cells, B-cell-depleted T cells, or PBMCs.

J lost 2 bases, V lost 4 bases, and 12 bases had no gene match. This CDR3 spans 17 amino acids. Germline-derived CDR1 and CDR2 are SGHRS and YFSETQ. Authors' data handling: Amplifying reference gene primers gave estimates of nucleated cell counts. Profiled with immunoSEQ multiplex PCR; TCRdb holds only in-frame clones, not every one. The DNA gave D and trimming, while V, J and clone size come from that table. The profile shows some 30,000 clones, about 91% of them singletons. The clonotype originates from a human donor with active COVID-19. The donor label of this sample is uncertain. The J gene is TRBJ1-3, the V gene TRBV5-1; 7 bases align to TRBD1. Material for sequencing was peripheral blood. CDR3 nucleotide sequence: TGCGCCAGCAGCGTGCCTTCTAAGGGGGCAACTGGAAACACCATATATTTT. It codes for CASSVPSKGATGNTIYF.